This is a list of T cell receptor beta chains from one sample in a study of T-cell reconstitution after alpha-beta-depleted transplantation in children. TCRdb passed the PCR reads through MiXCR, listing each CDR3 protein once. The table includes about 100,000 distinct CDR3 sequences, around 6.4% detected once. The sequencing used PBMCs, mostly from graft donor cells, collected 360 days after TCRalphabeta/CD19-depleted stem cell transplant. These receptors all stem from a male patient between 2 and 10 years old who had a stem cell transplant for acute lymphoblastic leukemia, so the T cells may come from the graft donor. Both conserved end residues are part of each CDR3. The D gene is left open where the match is weak. The listing skips clone size in some rows; elsewhere it reads once, few, many or a size class.

CDR3aa,CDR3nt,d_gene,j_gene,v_gene,abundance
CASSPTREPGEGRFF,TGCGCCAGCAGCCCGACTAGGGAACCGGGTGAAGGCAGGTTTTTT,.,TRBJ1-4,TRBV4-1,many
CSAGQENNEKLFF,TGCAGCGCCGGACAGGAGAATAATGAAAAACTGTTTTTT,TRBD1,TRBJ1-4,TRBV29-1,many
CASSYLSGLAGVSYNEQFF,TGTGCCAGCAGTTACTTATCGGGACTAGCGGGGGTGTCCTACAATGAGCAGTTCTTC,TRBD2,TRBJ2-1,TRBV6-5,many
CASSQREGPGTDTQYF,TGCGCCAGCAGCCAGCGCGAGGGGCCGGGCACAGATACGCAGTATTTT,.,TRBJ2-3,TRBV4-3,many
CASSYSKRGSGTQYF,TGTGCCAGCAGTTACTCGAAACGGGGGTCAGGTACGCAGTATTTT,.,TRBJ2-3,TRBV6-5,few
CASSQEWTGTIYEQYF,TGCGCCAGCAGCCAAGAGTGGACAGGGACCATCTACGAGCAGTACTTC,TRBD1,TRBJ2-7,TRBV4-3,many
CASSSPGWVSNQPQHF,TGTGCCAGCAGTTCACCAGGATGGGTTAGCAATCAGCCCCAGCATTTT,.,TRBJ1-5,TRBV27,.
CSVEIGSYEQYF,TGCAGCGTTGAAATCGGATCCTACGAGCAGTACTTC,.,TRBJ2-7,TRBV29-1,many
CASSFGGRSTDTQYF,TGTGCCAGCAGTTTCGGGGGAAGAAGCACAGATACGCAGTATTTT,.,TRBJ2-3,TRBV27,many
CATRDGGYEKLFF,TGTGCCACCCGGGACGGGGGATATGAAAAACTGTTTTTT,.,TRBJ1-4,TRBV6-1,.
CATSRDLNIQETQYF,TGTGCCACCAGCAGAGATCTAAACATCCAAGAGACCCAGTACTTC,.,TRBJ2-5,TRBV15,medium-sized
CASTDYTDTQYF,TGTGCCAGCACCGACTACACAGATACGCAGTATTTT,.,TRBJ2-3,TRBV28,few
CASSLWAGPRNYGYTF,TGTGCCAGCAGTTTATGGGCAGGCCCCAGGAACTATGGCTACACCTTC,.,TRBJ1-2,TRBV28,few
CSARDRGSGRAEQYF,TGCAGTGCTAGAGACAGGGGAAGCGGGAGAGCCGAGCAGTACTTC,TRBD2,TRBJ2-7,TRBV20-1,.
CASSYRGGSPDTQYF,TGTGCCAGCAGCTACCGGGGCGGGAGCCCAGATACGCAGTATTTT,TRBD2,TRBJ2-3,TRBV11-2,many
CASSHTAYTDTQYF,TGTGCCAGCAGTCATACGGCCTACACAGATACGCAGTATTTT,.,TRBJ2-3,TRBV6-2/TRBV6-3,.
CASSLDGAMNTEAFF,TGCGCCAGCAGCCTCGACGGAGCTATGAACACTGAAGCTTTCTTT,.,TRBJ1-1,TRBV4-3,.